This paragraph covers one T cell receptor beta chain sequence. Its antigen is still unknown. CDR3 length: 16 residues. The ends lost 5 bases at V and 2 bases at J; junction bases unmatched: 8. Germline CDR1 and CDR2: SGHAT and FQNNGV. The record originates from a study of HIV-infected patients and healthy controls. Findings and caveats of the study: Size-matching overweighted rare events from HIV-infected data when comparing patients with controls. Treated samples reflected only about three months of therapy, arguably too short to observe immune reconstitution.

Around 530 ng RNA was reverse transcribed with alpha and beta constant-region primers. Separate chain-specific third strand synthesis with multiplexing indices produced the alpha and beta libraries. TCRdb reanalysed the 5' RACE reads using MiXCR and keeps one entry per CDR3 protein. The sample lists under 10,000 distinct CDR3 sequences, 8.4% occurring once. Follow-up blood was drawn about 14 weeks, roughly three months, after antiretroviral therapy began. No cell fractionation was done, so the repertoire covers all unsorted peripheral blood T cells. An approximately 2.6 ml peripheral blood sample was taken for RNA.

The genes are TRBV11-2 and TRBJ2-1, with 8 bases aligning to TRBD2. Sample: blood, taken during antiretroviral therapy. This sequence was found in an adult with HIV infection. The CDR3 nucleotides read TGTGCCAGCAGCCCGACGGGGGGGGCTCCCTACAATGAGCAGTTCTTC. Its translation: CASSPTGGAPYNEQFF.